This T cell receptor beta chain was found in a study of a mutant IDH1 vaccine in newly diagnosed glioma. Whole-study findings and limits: It seemed that pseudoprogression was not linked to changes in the top peripheral T cell clonotypes.

A few counts support this clone. No antigen is known for it. Sequenced by immunoSEQ multiplex PCR; TCRdb stores in-frame clones only, minus some. The data hold 85,000 to 100,000 clones, with around four fifths observed a single time. Specified time point: baseline, week 1 (first vaccination visit). The sample's treatment: pre-vaccination baseline after standard-of-care therapy. The CDR3 runs 12 residues. V was shortened by 6 bases and J by 6 bases, with 11 bases between the two germline ends. Germline loops: CDR1 MNHEY, CDR2 SMNVEV (reference sequence). The TCR was taken from a man aged 35 to 55 with glioma. This specimen was PBMCs, taken from a glioma patient treated with radiotherapy, temozolomide or both. This chain joins TRBV27 and TRBJ1-2; D is ambiguous. The CDR3 nucleotides are TGTGCCAGCAGGGAGAGGGAAGATGGCTACACCTTC. Translation gives CASREREDGYTF.